Sequencing of this TCR beta chain was carried out in a study of blood T cell repertoires in COVID-19. In the study overall: Nucleic acid was either cDNA or gDNA, and it came from T cells, B-cell-depleted T cells, or PBMCs.

The count of this clone is one. Seattle-derived patients entered the study during active infection and were followed longitudinally. Per the original data handling: Amplification from reference gene primers served as the basis for estimated nucleated cell counts. The assay was immunoSEQ multiplex PCR, and TCRdb's table has in-frame clones only and misses some. V, J and clone size derive from that table, while D and trimming were established from the DNA sequence. Altogether fewer than 300,000 clones are present, under 90% being singletons, with the ten largest covering approximately 10%. This CDR3 has 14 amino acids. V lost 1 base, J lost 2 bases, and 7 bases lay in between. The germline V gene has CDR1 LGHNT and CDR2 FRNRAP.

The V gene is TRBV12-5, the J gene TRBJ2-3, with D perhaps matching TRBD2 (6 bases). This TCR derives from a man aged 50 to 59 with COVID-19, enrolled during active disease. The material sequenced was peripheral blood. CDR3 nucleotides: TGTGCTAGTGGTTTGGGCGGGGTCACAGATACGCAGTATTTT. Amino acid sequence: CASGLGGVTDTQYF.